Sequencing of this T cell receptor (beta chain) was carried out in a study of regulatory T cells in long-lasting Graves disease. Study-level results: Newly diagnosed patients shared 950 to 1,000 public clonotypes; persistent patients shared under 3,000.

This clonotype has ten or more counts. Its antigen remains unknown. The time point denotes: newly diagnosed GD, antithyroid drugs for less than 3 months. Isolated PBMC RNA provided the starting material for the TCR library. The CDR3 consists of 15 residues. Trimming took 4 bases from V and 4 from J; bases not matched to a gene: 7. TCR beta libraries were built with iRepertoire HTBI primers and Arm-PCR of CDR3 regions. TCRdb redid the calling of the multiplex PCR reads with MiXCR, one entry per CDR3 protein. The sample yields about 420,000 distinct CDR3 sequences, over 15% seen once. The sample also formed part of further work on T cells in Graves' hyperthyroidism and ophthalmopathy.

The sample in question was peripheral blood mononuclear cells (PBMCs), obtained at new diagnosis, from a patient treated with antithyroid drugs. The source is a woman under 30 with Graves disease. This chain connects TRBV12-3 or TRBV12-4 to TRBJ2-3, with 8 bases identical to TRBD2. The CDR3 loop reads CASSSSGSAADTQYF. The CDR3 DNA follows: TGTGCCAGCAGTTCGAGCGGGAGCGCTGCAGATACGCAGTATTTT.